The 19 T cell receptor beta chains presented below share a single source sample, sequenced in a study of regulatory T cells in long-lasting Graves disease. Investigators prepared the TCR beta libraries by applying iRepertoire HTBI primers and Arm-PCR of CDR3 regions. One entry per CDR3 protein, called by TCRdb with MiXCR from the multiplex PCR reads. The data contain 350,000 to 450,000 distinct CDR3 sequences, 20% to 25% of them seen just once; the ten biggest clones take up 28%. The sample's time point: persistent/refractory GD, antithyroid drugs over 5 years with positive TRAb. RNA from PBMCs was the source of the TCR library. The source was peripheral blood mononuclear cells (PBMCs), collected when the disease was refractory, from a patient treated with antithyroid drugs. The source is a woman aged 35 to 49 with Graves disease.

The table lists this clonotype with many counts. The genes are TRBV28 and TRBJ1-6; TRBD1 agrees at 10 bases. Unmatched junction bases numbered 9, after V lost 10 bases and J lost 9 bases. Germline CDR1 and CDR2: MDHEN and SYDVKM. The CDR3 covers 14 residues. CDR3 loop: CATLSGQGVSPLHF. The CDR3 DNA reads TGTGCCACCCTAAGTGGACAGGGGGTTTCACCCCTCCACTTT.

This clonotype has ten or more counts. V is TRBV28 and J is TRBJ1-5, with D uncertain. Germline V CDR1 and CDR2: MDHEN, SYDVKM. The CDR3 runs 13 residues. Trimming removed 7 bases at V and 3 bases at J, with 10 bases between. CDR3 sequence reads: CASTGSTNQPQHF. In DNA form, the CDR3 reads TGTGCCAGCACGGGCAGCACCAATCAGCCCCAGCATTTT.

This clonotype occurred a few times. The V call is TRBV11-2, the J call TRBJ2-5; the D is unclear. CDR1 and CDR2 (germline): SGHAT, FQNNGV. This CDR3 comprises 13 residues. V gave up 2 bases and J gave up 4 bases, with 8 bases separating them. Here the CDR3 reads CASSLSPLETQYF. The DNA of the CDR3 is TGTGCCAGCAGCTTAAGCCCCTTAGAGACCCAGTACTTC.

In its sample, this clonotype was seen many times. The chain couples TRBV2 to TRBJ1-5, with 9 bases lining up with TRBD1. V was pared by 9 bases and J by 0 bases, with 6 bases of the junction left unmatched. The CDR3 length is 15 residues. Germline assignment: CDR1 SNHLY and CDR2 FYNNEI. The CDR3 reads CASRQGGYSNQPQHF. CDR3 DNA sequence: TGTGCCAGTAGACAGGGGGGATATAGCAATCAGCCCCAGCATTTT.

This CDR3 is CASSQDLSCGYTF. The CDR3 nucleotides are TGTGCCAGCAGCCAAGATCTGAGCTGTGGCTACACCTTC. The chain combines TRBV3-1 with TRBJ1-2; D remains unclear. The CDR3 loop spans 13 amino acids. Germline CDR1 LGHDT, CDR2 YNNKEL (reference sequence). Between the trimmed V and J ends, which lost 0 bases and 7 bases, there was a span of 9 bases.

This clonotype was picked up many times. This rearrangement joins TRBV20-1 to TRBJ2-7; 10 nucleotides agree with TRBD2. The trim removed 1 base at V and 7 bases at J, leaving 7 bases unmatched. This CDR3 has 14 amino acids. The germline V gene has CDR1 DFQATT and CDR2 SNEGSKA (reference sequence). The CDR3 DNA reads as TGCAGTGCTAGAGGCGCTAGCGGGAGATGGGAGCAGTACTTC. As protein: CSARGASGRWEQYF.

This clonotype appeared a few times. CDR3 loop: CAWSELADYTGELFF. The CDR3 nucleotides read TGTGCCTGGAGTGAGCTAGCGGACTACACCGGGGAGCTGTTTTTT. The rearrangement joins TRBV30 to TRBJ2-2, with 7 bases matching TRBD2. The CDR3 is made up of 15 amino acids. CDR1 is GTSNPN and CDR2 is SVGIG in the germline V gene (reference sequence). Trimming removed 1 base from V and 3 bases from J; junction bases left unmatched: 5.

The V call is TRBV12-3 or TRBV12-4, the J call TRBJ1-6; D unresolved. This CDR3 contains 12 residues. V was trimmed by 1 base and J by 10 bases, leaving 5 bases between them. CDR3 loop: CASSLGESPLHF. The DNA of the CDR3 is TGTGCCAGCAGTTTAGGAGAATCACCCCTCCACTTT.

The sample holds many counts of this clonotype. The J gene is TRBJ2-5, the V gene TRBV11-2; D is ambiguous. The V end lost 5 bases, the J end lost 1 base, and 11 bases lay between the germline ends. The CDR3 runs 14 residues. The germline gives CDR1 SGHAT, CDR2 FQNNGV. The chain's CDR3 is CASSHGPGQETQYF. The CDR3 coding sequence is TGTGCCAGCAGCCACGGACCCGGCCAAGAGACCCAGTACTTC.

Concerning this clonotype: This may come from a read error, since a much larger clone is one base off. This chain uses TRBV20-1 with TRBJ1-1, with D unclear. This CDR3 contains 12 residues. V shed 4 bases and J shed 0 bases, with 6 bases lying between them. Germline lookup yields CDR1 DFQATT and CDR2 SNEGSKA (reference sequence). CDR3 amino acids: CSANIVNTEAFF. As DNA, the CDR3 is TGCAGTGCTAATATAGTGAACACTGAAGCTTTCTTT.

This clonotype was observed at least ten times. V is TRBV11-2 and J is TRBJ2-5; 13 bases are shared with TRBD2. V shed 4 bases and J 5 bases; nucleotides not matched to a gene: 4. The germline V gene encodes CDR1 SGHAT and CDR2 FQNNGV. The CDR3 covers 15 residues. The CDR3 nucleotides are TGTGCCAGCAGCTACGGACTAGCGGGAGTGGAGACCCAGTACTTC. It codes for CASSYGLAGVETQYF.

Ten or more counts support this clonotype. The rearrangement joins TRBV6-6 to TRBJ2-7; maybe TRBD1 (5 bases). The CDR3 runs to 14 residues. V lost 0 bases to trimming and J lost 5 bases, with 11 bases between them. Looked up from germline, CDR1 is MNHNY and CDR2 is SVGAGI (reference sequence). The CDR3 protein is CASSYSGWGNEQYF. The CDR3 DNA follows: TGTGCCAGCAGTTACTCGGGTTGGGGCAACGAGCAGTACTTC.

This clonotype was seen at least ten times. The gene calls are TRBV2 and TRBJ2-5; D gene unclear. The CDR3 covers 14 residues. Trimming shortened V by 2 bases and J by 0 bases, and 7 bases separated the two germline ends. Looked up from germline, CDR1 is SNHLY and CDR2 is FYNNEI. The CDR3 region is CASSEMGYQETQYF. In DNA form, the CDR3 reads TGTGCCAGCAGTGAAATGGGGTACCAAGAGACCCAGTACTTC. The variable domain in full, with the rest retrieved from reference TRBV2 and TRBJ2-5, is EPEVTQTPSHQVTQMGQEVILRCVPISNHLYFYWYRQILGQKVEFLVSFYNNEISEKSEIFDDQFSVERPDGSNFTLKIRSTKLEDSAMYFCASSEMGYQETQYFGPGTRLLVL.

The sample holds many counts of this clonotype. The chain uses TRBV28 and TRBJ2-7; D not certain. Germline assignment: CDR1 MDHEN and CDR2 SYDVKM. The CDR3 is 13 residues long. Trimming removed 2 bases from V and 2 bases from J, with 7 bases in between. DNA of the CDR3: TGTGCCAGCAGTTTAACATCAACCTACGAGCAGTACTTC. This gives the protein CASSLTSTYEQYF. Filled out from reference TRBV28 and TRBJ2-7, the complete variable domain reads DVKVTQSSRYLVKRTGEKVFLECVQDMDHENMFWYRQDPGLGLRLIYFSYDVKMKEKGDIPEGYSVSREKKERFSLILESASTNQTSMYLCASSLTSTYEQYFGPGTRLTVT.

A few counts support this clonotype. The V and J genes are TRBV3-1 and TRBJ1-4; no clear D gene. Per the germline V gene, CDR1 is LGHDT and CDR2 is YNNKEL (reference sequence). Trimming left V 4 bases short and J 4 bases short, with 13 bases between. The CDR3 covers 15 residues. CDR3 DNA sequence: TGTGCCAGCAGCCTCCGACAAAGTGGTAATGAAAAACTGTTTTTT. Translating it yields CASSLRQSGNEKLFF.

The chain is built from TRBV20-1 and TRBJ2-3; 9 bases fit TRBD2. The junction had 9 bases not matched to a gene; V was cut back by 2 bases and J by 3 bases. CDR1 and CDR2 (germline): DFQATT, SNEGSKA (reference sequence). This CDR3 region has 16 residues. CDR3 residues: CSARQGGRARTDTQYF. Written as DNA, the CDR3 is TGCAGTGCTAGACAGGGCGGGAGGGCCCGGACAGATACGCAGTATTTT.

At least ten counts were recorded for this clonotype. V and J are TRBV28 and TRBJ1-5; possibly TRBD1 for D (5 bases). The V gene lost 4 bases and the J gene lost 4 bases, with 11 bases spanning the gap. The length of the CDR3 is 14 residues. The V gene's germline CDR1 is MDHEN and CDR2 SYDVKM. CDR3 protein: CASSSRGRNQPQHF. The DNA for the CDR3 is TGTGCCAGCAGTTCCCGGGGCCGGAATCAGCCCCAGCATTTT.

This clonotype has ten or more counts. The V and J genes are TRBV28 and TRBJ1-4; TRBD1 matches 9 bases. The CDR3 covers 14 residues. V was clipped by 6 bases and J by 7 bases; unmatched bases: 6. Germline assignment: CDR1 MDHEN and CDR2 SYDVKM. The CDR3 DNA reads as TGTGCCAGCAGAGGGACAGGGAGGAGTGAAAAACTGTTTTTT. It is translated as CASRGTGRSEKLFF.

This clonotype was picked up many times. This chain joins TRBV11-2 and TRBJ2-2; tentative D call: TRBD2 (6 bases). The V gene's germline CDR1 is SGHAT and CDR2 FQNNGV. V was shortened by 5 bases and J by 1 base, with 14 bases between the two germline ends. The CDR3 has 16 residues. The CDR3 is CASSPSGGVNTGELFF. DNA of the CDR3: TGTGCCAGCAGCCCGTCCGGCGGGGTGAACACCGGGGAGCTGTTTTTT. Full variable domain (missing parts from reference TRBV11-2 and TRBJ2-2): EAGVAQSPRYKIIEKRQSVAFWCNPISGHATLYWYQQILGQGPKLLIQFQNNGVVDDSQLPKDRFSAERLKGVDSTLKIQPAKLEDSAVYLCASSPSGGVNTGELFFGEGSRLTVL.